This TCR beta chain was documented in a study of T cells after yellow fever vaccination (dated by TCRdb to about 2019). Describing the broader study: The SMART-Seq v4 Ultra Low Input RNA kit was used to prepare libraries from fractions with low cell numbers. The cohort comprised two healthy male donors, one aged 18 to 29 and one aged 30 to 40 years. To track T-cell clones before and after primary and booster YFV17D yellow fever vaccination, bulk TCR alpha and beta repertoires were sequenced longitudinally. Bulk PBMC replicates and cell subsets were isolated from blood drawn at multiple timepoints before and after both primary and secondary immunization.

Results the study describes overall, beyond this receptor: The study included only two donors, which limits how far the findings can be generalized. Most clones expanded after primary vaccination (96% of CD4 and 80% to 90% of CD8) were re-detected after the booster, suggesting that broad memory maintenance occurred. A small share of clonotypes was detected in both CD4 and CD8 compartments, with the overlap likely arising from convergent recombination. Computational filtering was needed because FACS-sorted repertoires could contain abundant contaminating clonotypes from the bulk population. Compared with the primary T-cell response, the secondary T-cell response was faster but weaker, reaching its peak on day 5 rather than on day 15.

TCRdb lists the instrument as Illumina NovaSeq 6000. TCR cDNA was synthesized by 5'RACE template switching, which introduced a universal primer site and unique molecular identifiers. cDNA synthesis was primed from both the TCR alpha and TCR beta constant segments. Library amplification used two PCR steps, and the second PCR step added sample barcodes and sequencing adapters. Sequencing of libraries was performed on Illumina HiSeq 2500 (2x100 bp) or NovaSeq (2x150 bp). In the paper's pipeline: Demultiplexing of reads and collapsing into UMI consensus sequences were performed with MIGEC, and V(D)J alignment was carried out with MiXCR. Vaccine-responding clonotypes were defined with edgeR using replicate PBMC samples, requiring FDR below 0.01 and a log2 fold change above 5 up to day 15. Each bulk clonotype received a CD4 or CD8 identity based on whether the sequenced CD4 or CD8 repertoire contained that clonotype at higher abundance. In TCRdb, the public reads were trimmed at Q25 with fastp and aligned with MiXCR, with productive beta chains retained. Every CDR3 protein is listed once, alongside the most common genes and DNA of its rows. What appears here as the V and J calls and clone size reflects TCRdb's work, not the paper's. This sample holds 250,000 to 300,000 distinct CDR3 sequences; roughly 5.2% were observed only once. The ten biggest clones cover roughly 3.4% of the sample.

Sequences SQVTM (CDR1) and ANQGSEA (CDR2) are obtained from the germline V gene. There are 11 amino acids in the CDR3, from cysteine to phenylalanine inclusive. CDR3 DNA only is kept here, 33 bases in frame from base 1. V was cut back by 3 bases and J by 5 bases, leaving a gap of 6 bases between them. This clonotype was counted only a few times. It lacks a known antigen. Base-call qualities are not available, and no considerably larger clone is one nucleotide away. This sample's treatment or condition label indicates: live attenuated yellow fever vaccine strain. PBMCs were isolated from peripheral blood using a standard Ficoll-Paque protocol. Dynabeads CD4 and CD8 positive selection kits were used to isolate the CD4 and CD8 T-cell fractions. RNA was extracted with TriZol from bulk PBMCs, CD4 and CD8 fractions, and dextramer-positive and dextramer-negative fractions.

The chain uses TRBV29-1 and TRBJ2-3; no D gene is confidently identified. The TCR comes from a man between 18 and 35 years old who received the YFV17D yellow fever vaccine. The source material was CD4+ T cells sorted from PBMCs, sampled on the day of the yellow fever booster vaccination. The DNA sequence is given as TGCAGCGTTGATAAAAGAGATACGCAGTATTTT. It is translated as CSVDKRDTQYF.